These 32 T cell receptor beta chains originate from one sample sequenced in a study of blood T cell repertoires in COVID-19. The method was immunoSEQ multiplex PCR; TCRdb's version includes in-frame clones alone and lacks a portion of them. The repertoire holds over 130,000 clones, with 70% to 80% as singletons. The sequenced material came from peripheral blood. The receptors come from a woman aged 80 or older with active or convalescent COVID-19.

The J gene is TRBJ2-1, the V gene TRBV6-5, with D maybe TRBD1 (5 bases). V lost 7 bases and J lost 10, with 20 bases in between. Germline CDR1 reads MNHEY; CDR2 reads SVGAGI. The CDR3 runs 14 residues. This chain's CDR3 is CASTQDIGAGEQFF. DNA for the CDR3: TGTGCCAGCACCCAGGACATCGGCGCCGGAGAGCAGTTCTTC.

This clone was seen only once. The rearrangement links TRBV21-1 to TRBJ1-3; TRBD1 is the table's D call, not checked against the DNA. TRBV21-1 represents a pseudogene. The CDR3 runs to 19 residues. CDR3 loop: CASSKVPGQGQSSGNTIYF. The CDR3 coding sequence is TGTGCCAGCAGCAAAGTCCCGGGACAGGGACAGAGCTCTGGAAACACCATATATTTT.

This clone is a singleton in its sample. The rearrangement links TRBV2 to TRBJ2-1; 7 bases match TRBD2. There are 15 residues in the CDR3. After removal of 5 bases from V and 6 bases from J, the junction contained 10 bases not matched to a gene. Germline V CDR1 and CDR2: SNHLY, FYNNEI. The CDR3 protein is CASSRRTSVGNEQFF. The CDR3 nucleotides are TGTGCCAGCAGTCGAAGGACTAGTGTTGGCAATGAGCAGTTCTTC.

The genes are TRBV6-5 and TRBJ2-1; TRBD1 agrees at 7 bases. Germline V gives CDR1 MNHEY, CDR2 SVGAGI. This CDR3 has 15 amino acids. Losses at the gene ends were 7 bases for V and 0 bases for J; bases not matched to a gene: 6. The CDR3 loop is CASIKGTASYNEQFF. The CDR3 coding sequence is TGTGCCAGCATCAAAGGGACAGCCTCCTACAATGAGCAGTTCTTC.

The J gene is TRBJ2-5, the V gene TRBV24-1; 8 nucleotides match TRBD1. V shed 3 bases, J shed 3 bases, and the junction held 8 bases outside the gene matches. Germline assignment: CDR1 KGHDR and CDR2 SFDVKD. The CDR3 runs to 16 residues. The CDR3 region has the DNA TGTGCCACCAGTGATCCTCGGACAGGGACGAAAGAGACCCAGTACTTC. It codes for CATSDPRTGTKETQYF.

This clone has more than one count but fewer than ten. The CDR3 DNA reads TGTGCCAGCAGCCCCATGAGGCAGGGCTATGGCTACACCTTC. As protein: CASSPMRQGYGYTF. This rearrangement joins TRBV11-2 to TRBJ1-2, with a weak D call TRBD1 (5 bases). V gave up 5 bases and J gave up 4 bases, with 14 bases separating them. Germline loops: CDR1 SGHAT, CDR2 FQNNGV. This CDR3 is 14 amino acids long. The whole variable domain, filled in from reference TRBV11-2 and TRBJ1-2, reads EAGVAQSPRYKIIEKRQSVAFWCNPISGHATLYWYQQILGQGPKLLIQFQNNGVVDDSQLPKDRFSAERLKGVDSTLKIQPAKLEDSAVYLCASSPMRQGYGYTFGSGTRLTVV.

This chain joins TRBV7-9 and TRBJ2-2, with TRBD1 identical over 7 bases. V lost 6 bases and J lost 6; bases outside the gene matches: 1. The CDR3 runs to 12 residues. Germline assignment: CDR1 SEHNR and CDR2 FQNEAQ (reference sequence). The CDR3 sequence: CASSTGAGELFF. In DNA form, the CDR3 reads TGTGCCAGCAGTACAGGGGCCGGGGAGCTGTTTTTT. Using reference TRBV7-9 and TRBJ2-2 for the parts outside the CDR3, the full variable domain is DTGVSQNPRHKITKRGQNVTFRCDPISEHNRLYWYRQTLGQGPEFLTYFQNEAQLEKSRLLSDRFSAERPKGSFSTLEIQRTEQGDSAMYLCASSTGAGELFFGEGSRLTVL.

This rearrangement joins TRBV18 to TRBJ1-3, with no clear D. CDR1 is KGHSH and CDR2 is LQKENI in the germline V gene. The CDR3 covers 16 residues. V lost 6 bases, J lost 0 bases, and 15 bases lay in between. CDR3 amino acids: CASSYKAGDSGNTIYF. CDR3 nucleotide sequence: TGTGCCAGCTCCTATAAAGCCGGGGACTCTGGAAACACCATATATTTT.

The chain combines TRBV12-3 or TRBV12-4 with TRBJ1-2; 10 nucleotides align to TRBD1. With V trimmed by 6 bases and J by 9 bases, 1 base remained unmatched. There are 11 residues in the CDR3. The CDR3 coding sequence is TGTGCCAGCAGGGGACAGGGGCGCTACACCTTC. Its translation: CASRGQGRYTF.

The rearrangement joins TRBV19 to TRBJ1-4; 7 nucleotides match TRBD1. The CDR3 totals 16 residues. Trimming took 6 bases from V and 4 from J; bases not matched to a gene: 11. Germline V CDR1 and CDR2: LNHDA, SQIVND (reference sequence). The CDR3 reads CASRAITGTVNEKLFF. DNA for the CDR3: TGTGCCAGTAGAGCTATAACAGGGACAGTTAATGAAAAACTGTTTTTT.

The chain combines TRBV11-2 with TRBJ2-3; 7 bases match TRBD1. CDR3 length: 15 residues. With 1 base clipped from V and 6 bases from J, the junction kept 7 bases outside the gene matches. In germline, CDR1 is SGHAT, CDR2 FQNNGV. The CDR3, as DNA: TGTGCCAGCAGCTTAGTTTCCAGGGGGTGGGATACGCAGTATTTT. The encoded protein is CASSLVSRGWDTQYF.

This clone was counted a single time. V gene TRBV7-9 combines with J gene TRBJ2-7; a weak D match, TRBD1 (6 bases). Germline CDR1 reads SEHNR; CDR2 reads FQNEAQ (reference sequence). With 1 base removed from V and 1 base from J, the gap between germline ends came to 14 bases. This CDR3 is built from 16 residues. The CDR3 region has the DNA TGTGCCAGCAGCTTAGGTCCCAGGGGTGGTTCCTACGAGCAGTACTTC. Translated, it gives CASSLGPRGGSYEQYF.

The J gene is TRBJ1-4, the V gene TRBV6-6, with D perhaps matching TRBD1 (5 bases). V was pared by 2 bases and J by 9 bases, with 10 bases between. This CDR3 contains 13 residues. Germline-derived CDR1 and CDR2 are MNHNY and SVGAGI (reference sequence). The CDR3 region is CASSYGDYKKLFF. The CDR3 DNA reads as TGTGCCAGCAGTTACGGGGACTATAAAAAACTGTTTTTT.

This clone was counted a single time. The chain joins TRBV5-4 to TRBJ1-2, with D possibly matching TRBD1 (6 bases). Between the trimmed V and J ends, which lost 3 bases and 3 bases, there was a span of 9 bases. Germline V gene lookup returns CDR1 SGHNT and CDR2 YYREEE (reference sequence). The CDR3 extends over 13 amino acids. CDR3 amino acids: CASSSGGDYGYTF. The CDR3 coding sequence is TGTGCCAGCAGCTCGGGGGGCGACTATGGCTACACCTTC.

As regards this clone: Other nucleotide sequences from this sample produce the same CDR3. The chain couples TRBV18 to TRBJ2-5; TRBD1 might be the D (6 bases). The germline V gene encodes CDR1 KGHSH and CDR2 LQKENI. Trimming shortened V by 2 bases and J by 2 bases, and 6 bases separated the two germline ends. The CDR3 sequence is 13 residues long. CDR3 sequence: CASSPGQQETQYF. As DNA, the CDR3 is TGTGCCAGCTCACCAGGACAGCAAGAGACCCAGTACTTC.

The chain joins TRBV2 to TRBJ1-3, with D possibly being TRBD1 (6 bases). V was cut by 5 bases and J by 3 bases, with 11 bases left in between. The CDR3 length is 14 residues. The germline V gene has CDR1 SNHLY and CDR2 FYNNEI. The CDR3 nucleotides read TGTGCCAGCAGTCAGGGGTCGGGTGGAAACACCATATATTTT. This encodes CASSQGSGGNTIYF.

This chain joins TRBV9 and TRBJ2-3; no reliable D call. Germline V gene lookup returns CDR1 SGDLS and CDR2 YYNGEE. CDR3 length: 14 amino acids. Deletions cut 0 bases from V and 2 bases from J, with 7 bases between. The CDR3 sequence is CASSVASNTDTQYF. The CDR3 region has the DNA TGTGCCAGCAGCGTAGCGTCTAACACAGATACGCAGTATTTT.

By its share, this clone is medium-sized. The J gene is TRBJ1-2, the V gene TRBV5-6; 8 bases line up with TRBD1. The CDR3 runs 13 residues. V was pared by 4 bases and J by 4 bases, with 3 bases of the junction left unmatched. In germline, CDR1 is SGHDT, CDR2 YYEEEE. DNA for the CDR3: TGTGCCAGCAGCCAAGGACAGGGCTATGGCTACACCTTC. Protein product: CASSQGQGYGYTF.

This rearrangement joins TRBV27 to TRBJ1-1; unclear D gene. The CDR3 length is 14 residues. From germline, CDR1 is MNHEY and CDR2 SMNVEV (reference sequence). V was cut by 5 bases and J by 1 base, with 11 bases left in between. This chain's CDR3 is CASSPRSGNTEAFF. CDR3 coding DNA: TGTGCCAGCAGTCCTCGCTCAGGGAACACTGAAGCTTTCTTT.

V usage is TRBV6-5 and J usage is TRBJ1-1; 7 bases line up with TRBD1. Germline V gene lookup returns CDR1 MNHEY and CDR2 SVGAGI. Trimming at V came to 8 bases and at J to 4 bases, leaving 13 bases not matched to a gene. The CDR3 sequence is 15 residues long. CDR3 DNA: TGTGCCAGCTCTCCCTCCAGGGGGGTAGGCACTGAAGCTTTCTTT. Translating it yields CASSPSRGVGTEAFF.

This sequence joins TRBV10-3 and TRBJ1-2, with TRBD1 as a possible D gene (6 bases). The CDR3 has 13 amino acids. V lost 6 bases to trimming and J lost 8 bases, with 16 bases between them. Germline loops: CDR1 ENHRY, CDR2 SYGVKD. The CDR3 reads CAISPQGYHGYTF. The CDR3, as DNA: TGTGCCATCAGCCCACAGGGTTATCACGGCTACACCTTC.

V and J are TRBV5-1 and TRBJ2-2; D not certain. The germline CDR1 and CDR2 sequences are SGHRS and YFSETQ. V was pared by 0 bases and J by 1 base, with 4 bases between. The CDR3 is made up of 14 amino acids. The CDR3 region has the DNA TGCGCCAGCAGCTTGGGCGGGAACACCGGGGAGCTGTTTTTT. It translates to CASSLGGNTGELFF.

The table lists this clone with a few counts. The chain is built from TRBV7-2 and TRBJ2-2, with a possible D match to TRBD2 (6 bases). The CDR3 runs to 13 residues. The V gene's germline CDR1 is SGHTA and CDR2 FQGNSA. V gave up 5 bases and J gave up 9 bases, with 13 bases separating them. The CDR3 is CASSEELAWELFF. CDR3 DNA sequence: TGTGCCAGCAGCGAAGAACTAGCCTGGGAGCTGTTTTTT.

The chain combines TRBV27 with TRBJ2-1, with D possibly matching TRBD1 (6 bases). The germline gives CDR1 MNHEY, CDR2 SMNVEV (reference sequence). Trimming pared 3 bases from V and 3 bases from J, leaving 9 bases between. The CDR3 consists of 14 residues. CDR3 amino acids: CASSFRQVYNEQFF. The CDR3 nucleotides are TGTGCCAGCAGTTTCCGACAGGTCTACAATGAGCAGTTCTTC.

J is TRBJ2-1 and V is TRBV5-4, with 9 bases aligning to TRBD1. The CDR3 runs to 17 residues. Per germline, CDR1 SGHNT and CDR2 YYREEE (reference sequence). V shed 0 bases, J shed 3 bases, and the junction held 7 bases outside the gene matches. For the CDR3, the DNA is TGTGCCAGCAGCTTGGGGTCAACAGGGGGCTTCTACAATGAGCAGTTCTTC. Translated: CASSLGSTGGFYNEQFF.

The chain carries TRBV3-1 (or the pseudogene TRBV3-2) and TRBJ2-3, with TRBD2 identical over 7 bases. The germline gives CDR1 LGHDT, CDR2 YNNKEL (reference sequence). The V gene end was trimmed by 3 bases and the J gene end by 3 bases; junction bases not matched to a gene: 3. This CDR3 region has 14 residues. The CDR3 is CASSQNGGTDTQYF. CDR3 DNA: TGTGCCAGCAGCCAGAACGGGGGGACAGATACGCAGTATTTT.

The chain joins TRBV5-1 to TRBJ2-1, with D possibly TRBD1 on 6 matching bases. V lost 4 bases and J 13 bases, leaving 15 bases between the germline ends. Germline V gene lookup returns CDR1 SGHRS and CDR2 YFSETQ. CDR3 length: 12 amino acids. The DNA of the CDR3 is TGCGCCAGCAGCCCCTCTGGACAGTTCCAGTTCTTC. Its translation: CASSPSGQFQFF. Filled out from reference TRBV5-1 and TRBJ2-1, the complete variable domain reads KAGVTQTPRYLIKTRGQQVTLSCSPISGHRSVSWYQQTPGQGLQFLFEYFSETQRNKGNFPGRFSGRQFSNSRSEMNVSTLELGDSALYLCASSPSGQFQFFGPGTRLTVL.

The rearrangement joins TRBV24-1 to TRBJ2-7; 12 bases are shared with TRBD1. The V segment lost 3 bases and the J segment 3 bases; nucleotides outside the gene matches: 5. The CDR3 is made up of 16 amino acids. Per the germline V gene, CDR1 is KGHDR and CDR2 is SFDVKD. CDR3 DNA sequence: TGTGCCACCAGTGATCCCGGGACAGGGGGCTTCTACGAGCAGTACTTC. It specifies CATSDPGTGGFYEQYF.

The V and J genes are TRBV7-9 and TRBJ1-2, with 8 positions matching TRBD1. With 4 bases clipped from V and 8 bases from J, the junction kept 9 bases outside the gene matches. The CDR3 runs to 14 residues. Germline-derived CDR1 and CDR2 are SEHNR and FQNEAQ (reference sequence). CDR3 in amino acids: CASSSGQGERGYTF. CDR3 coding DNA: TGTGCCAGCAGCTCCGGACAGGGTGAGAGAGGCTACACCTTC.

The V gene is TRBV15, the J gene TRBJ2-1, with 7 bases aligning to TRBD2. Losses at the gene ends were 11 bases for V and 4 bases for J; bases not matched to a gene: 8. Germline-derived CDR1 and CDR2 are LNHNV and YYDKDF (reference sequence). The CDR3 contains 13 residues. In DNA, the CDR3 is TGTGCCGCGGGGGAGTTTGAGTACAATGAGCAGTTCTTC. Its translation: CAAGEFEYNEQFF.

This CDR3 reads CASSRDRGEDGYTF. CDR3 bases: TGTGCCAGCAGCCGGGACAGGGGTGAGGATGGCTACACCTTC. The chain is built from TRBV7-2 and TRBJ1-2; 10 nucleotides line up with TRBD1. Germline V lookup: CDR1 SGHTA, CDR2 FQGNSA. This CDR3 has 14 amino acids. The J segment lost 6 bases and the V segment lost 5 bases, leaving 6 bases of the junction unmatched.

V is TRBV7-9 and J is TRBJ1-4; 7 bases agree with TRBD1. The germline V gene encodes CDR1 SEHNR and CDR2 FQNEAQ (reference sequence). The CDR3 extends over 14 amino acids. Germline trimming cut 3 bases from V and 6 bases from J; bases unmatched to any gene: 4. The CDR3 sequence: CASSLRQGDEKLFF. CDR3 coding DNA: TGTGCCAGCAGCTTGCGGCAGGGGGATGAAAAACTGTTTTTT. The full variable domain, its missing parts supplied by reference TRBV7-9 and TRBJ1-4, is DTGVSQNPRHKITKRGQNVTFRCDPISEHNRLYWYRQTLGQGPEFLTYFQNEAQLEKSRLLSDRFSAERPKGSFSTLEIQRTEQGDSAMYLCASSLRQGDEKLFFGSGTQLSVL.